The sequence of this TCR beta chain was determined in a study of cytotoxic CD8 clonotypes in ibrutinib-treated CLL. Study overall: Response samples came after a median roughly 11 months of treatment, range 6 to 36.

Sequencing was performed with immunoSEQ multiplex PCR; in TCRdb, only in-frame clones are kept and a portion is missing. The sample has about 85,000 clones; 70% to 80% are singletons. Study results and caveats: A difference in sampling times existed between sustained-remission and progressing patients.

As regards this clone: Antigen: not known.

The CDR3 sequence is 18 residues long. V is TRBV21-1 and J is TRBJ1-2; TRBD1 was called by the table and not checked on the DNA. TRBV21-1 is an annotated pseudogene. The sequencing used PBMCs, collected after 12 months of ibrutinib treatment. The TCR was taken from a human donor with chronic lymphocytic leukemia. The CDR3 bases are TGTGCCAGCAGCGCCCACAGGGGCGAACGGTGGGTTAACTATGGCTACACCTTC. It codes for CASSAHRGERWVNYGYTF.